This TCR beta chain appears in the sequencing data of a study of T-cell reconstitution after alpha-beta-depleted transplantation in children. This clonotype showed up just a few times. Between the trimmed V and J ends, which lost 4 bases and 1 base, there was a span of 11 bases. CDR3 size: 15 residues. The germline V gene encodes CDR1 SGHTA and CDR2 FQGNSA. Unique molecular identifiers were used to barcode this TCRbeta library. Each CDR3 protein gets one entry after TCRdb re-called the PCR reads with MiXCR. Among around 130,000 distinct CDR3 sequences listed, around 9.8% were seen once. V and J are TRBV7-2 and TRBJ1-5, with a possible D match to TRBD1 (5 bases). The TCR was taken from a girl under two years old who had a stem cell transplant for combined immunodeficiency, so the T cells may come from the graft donor. The specimen comprised PBMCs, mostly from graft donor cells, sampled 180 days after TCRalphabeta/CD19-depleted stem cell transplant. The CDR3 sequence: CASSWGGGSNQPQHF. CDR3 nucleotide sequence: TGTGCCAGCAGCTGGGGGGGAGGGAGCAATCAGCCCCAGCATTTT.